This note documents a single T cell receptor beta chain sequence. The V segment lost 7 bases and the J segment 10 bases; nucleotides outside the gene matches: 14. Germline values: CDR1 SEHNR, CDR2 FQNEAQ (reference sequence). The CDR3 totals 16 residues. The sample comes from a study of Ad26.COV2.S vaccination and SARS-CoV-2 variants. Study in general: The study gave Ad26.COV2.S intramuscularly, once or twice 56 days apart.

TCRdb's table, derived via immunoSEQ multiplex PCR, lists solely in-frame clones and lacks some. This sample has about 330,000 clones, with 90% found just once. As to treatment: approximately 18 received Ad26.COV2.S at low or high dose, single or two shots; about 5 received placebo; per-sample allocation not given. Collection of samples fell on day 63 after the first vaccine or placebo injection. The sequencing here drew on peripheral blood, taken in a trial of Ad26.COV2.S vaccine versus placebo. J is TRBJ2-1 and V is TRBV7-9, with TRBD2 matching 12 bases. The clonotype was recovered from a person between 18 and 65 years old who received the Ad26.COV2.S COVID-19 vaccine or a placebo. The CDR3 DNA is TGTGCCAGCAACGCTCTAGCGGGAGGGCTAGGAGTGGAGCAGTTCTTC. Its protein product is CASNALAGGLGVEQFF.